This T cell receptor (beta chain) is drawn from a study of cytomegalovirus exposure and HLA in healthy donors. Whole-study results and caveats: Looking again later, the authors saw that most CMV-associated TCR beta chains seemed HLA-restricted.

The CDR3 sequence is 15 residues long. Germline V gives CDR1 SGHTA, CDR2 FQGNSA. V was cut by 0 bases and J by 0 bases, with 6 bases left in between. The sample holds a few counts of this clone. Antigen specificity is unknown. This same CDR3 is encoded by further DNA sequences in the sample. This PCR relied on a set of 60 Vbeta primers and 13 Jbeta primers. Profiling relied on immunoSEQ multiplex PCR, and the TCRdb table lists in-frame clones only, not all of them. In the table there are around 70,000 clones, roughly 60% of which are singletons. The clonotype comes from a man under 40 in good health and CMV-seronegative. The V and J genes are TRBV7-2 and TRBJ1-3, with D possibly TRBD1 on 6 matching bases. The sequencing sample was made of PBMCs. The CDR3 loop reads CASSLATGSGNTIYF. DNA for the CDR3: TGTGCCAGCAGCTTAGCGACAGGCTCTGGAAACACCATATATTTT.